Below, 5 T cell receptor beta chains from the same sample are listed, as sequenced in a study of Ad26.COV2.S vaccination and SARS-CoV-2 variants. Noted treatment: some 20 received Ad26.COV2.S at low or high dose, single or two shots; about 5 received placebo; per-sample allocation not given. All samples were drawn on day 63, counting from the first vaccine or placebo injection. Only in-frame clones appear in the TCRdb table, and some are missing; sequencing was by immunoSEQ multiplex PCR. The sample lists 450,000 to 550,000 clones; about 88% were seen once. Sequencing used peripheral blood, obtained in a trial of Ad26.COV2.S vaccine versus placebo. All receptors derive from a person between 18 and 59 years old who received the Ad26.COV2.S COVID-19 vaccine or a placebo.

The rearrangement joins TRBV5-1 to TRBJ1-2; the match to TRBD1 covers 8 bases. The length of the CDR3 is 14 residues. The germline gives CDR1 SGHRS, CDR2 YFSETQ. Trimming cost V 5 bases and J 5 bases; bases outside gene matches: 8. The CDR3 sequence is CASRDGQGSYGYTF. CDR3 DNA sequence: TGCGCCAGCAGAGACGGACAGGGAAGTTATGGCTACACCTTC.

V is TRBV27 and J is TRBJ1-6; D is undetermined. Germline lookup yields CDR1 MNHEY and CDR2 SMNVEV (reference sequence). V was clipped by 10 bases and J by 7 bases, with 17 bases between them. This CDR3 is 14 amino acids long. The DNA for the CDR3 is TGTGCCACCACCTCCTTCGGGGAGAATTCACCCCTCCACTTT. Encoded protein: CATTSFGENSPLHF.

This rearrangement joins TRBV4-3 to TRBJ2-1; D is possibly TRBD1 (6 bases). Germline CDR1 reads LGHNA; CDR2 reads YSLEER. V lost 4 bases, J lost 9 bases, and 16 bases lay in between. CDR3 length: 14 amino acids. CDR3 coding DNA: TGCGCCAGCAGCCTATATCCCAGGGGCTCTGAGCAGTTCTTC. Amino acid sequence: CASSLYPRGSEQFF.

The rearrangement uses TRBV5-1 and TRBJ2-7; perhaps TRBD2 as D (6 bases). Deletions cut 4 bases from V and 3 bases from J, with 17 bases between. The CDR3 runs 15 residues. Germline CDR1 reads SGHRS; CDR2 reads YFSETQ. CDR3 bases: TGCGCCAGCAGCCCGGGGGTCCTCAACCTCTACGAGCAGTACTTC. This codes for CASSPGVLNLYEQYF.

The V gene is TRBV6-2 or TRBV6-3, the J gene TRBJ2-3, with TRBD2 as a possible D gene (6 bases). From germline, CDR1 is MNHEY and CDR2 SVGEGT. The CDR3 totals 17 residues. V was clipped by 2 bases and J by 0 bases, with 15 bases between them. CDR3 sequence reads: CASSYPNSGPSTDTQYF. For the CDR3, the DNA is TGTGCCAGCAGTTACCCGAATAGCGGCCCTAGCACAGATACGCAGTATTTT.